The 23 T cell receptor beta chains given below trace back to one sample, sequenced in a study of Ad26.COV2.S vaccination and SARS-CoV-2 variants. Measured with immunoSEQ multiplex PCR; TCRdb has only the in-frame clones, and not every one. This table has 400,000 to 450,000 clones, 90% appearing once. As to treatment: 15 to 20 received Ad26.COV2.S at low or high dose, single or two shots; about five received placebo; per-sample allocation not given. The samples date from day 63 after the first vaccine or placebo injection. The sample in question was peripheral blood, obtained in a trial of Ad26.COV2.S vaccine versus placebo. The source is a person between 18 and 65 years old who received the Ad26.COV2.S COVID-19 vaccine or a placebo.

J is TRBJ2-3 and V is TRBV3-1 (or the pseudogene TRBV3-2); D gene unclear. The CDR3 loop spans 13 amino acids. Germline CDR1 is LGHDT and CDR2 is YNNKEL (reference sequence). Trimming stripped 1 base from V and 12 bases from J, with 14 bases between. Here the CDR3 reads CASSQGLVERQYF. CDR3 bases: TGTGCCAGCAGCCAAGGGCTTGTAGAACGCCAGTATTTT.

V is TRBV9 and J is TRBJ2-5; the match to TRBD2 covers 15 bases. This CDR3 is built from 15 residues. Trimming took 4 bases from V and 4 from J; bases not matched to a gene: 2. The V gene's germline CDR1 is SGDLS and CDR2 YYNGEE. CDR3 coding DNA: TGTGCCAGCAGCCAGGGACTAGCGGGAGGAGAGACCCAGTACTTC. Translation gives CASSQGLAGGETQYF.

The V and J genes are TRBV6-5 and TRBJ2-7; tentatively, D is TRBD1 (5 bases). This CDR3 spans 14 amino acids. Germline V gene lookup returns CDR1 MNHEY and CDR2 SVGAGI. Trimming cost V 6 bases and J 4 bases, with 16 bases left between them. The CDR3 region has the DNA TGTGCCAGCAGCCGAGAAGACAGAATATACGAGCAGTACTTC. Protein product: CASSREDRIYEQYF.

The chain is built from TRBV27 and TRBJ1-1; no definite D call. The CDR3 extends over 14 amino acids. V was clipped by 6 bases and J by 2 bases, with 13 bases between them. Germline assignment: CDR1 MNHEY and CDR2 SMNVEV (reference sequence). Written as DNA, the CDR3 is TGTGCCAGCAGGCTACTCGAGGGAAACACTGAAGCTTTCTTT. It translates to CASRLLEGNTEAFF.

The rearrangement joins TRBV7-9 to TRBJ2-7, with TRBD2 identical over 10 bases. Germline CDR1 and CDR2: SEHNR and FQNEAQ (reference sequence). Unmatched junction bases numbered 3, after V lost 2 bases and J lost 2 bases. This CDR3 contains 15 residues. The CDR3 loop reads CASSLLAGVTYEQYF. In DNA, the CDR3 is TGTGCCAGCAGCTTACTAGCGGGAGTAACCTACGAGCAGTACTTC.

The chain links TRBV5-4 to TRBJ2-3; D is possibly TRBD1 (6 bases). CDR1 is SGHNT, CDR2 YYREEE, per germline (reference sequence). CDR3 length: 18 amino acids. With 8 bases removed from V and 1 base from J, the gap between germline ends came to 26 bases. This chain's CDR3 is CARPPPSQGFKGTDTQYF. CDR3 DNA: TGTGCCAGACCCCCCCCCTCACAGGGATTCAAGGGCACAGATACGCAGTATTTT.

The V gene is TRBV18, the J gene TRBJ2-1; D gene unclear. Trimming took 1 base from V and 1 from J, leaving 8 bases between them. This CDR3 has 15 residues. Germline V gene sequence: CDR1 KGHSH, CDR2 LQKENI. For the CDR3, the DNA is TGTGCCAGCTCACCACTGGGAACGTCCTACAATGAGCAGTTCTTC. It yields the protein CASSPLGTSYNEQFF.

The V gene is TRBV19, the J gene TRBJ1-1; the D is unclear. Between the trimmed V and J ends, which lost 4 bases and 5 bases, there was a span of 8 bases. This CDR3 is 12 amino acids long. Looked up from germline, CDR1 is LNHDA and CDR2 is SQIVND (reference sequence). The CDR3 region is CASSTYRTEAFF. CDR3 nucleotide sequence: TGTGCCAGTAGTACCTACCGAACTGAAGCTTTCTTT. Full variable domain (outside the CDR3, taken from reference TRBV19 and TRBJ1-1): DGGITQSPKYLFRKEGQNVTLSCEQNLNHDAMYWYRQDPGQGLRLIYYSQIVNDFQKGDIAEGYSVSREKKESFPLTVTSAQKNPTAFYLCASSTYRTEAFFGQGTRLTVV.

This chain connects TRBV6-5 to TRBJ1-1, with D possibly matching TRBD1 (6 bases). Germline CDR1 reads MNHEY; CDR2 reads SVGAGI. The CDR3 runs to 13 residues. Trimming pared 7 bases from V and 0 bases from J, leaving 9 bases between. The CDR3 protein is CASNRDLNTEAFF. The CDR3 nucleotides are TGTGCCAGCAACAGGGACCTGAACACTGAAGCTTTCTTT.

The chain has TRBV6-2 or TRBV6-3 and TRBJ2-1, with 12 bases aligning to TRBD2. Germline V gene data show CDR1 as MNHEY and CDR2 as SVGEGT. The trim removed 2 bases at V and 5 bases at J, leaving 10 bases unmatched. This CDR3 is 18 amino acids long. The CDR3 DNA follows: TGTGCCAGCAGTTACCGTCGCGGACTAGCGGGGAGTGACAATGAGCAGTTCTTC. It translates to CASSYRRGLAGSDNEQFF.

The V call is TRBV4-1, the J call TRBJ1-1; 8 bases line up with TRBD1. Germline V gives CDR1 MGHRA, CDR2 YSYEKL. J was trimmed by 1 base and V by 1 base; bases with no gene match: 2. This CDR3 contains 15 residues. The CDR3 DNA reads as TGCGCCAGCAGCCAAGCGGACAGGGAGAACACTGAAGCTTTCTTT. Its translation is CASSQADRENTEAFF.

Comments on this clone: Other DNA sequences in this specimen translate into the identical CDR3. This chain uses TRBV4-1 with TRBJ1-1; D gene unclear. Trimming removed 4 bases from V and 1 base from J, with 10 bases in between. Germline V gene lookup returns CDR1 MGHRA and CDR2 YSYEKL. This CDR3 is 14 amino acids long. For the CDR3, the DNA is TGCGCCAGCAGCCCGGGTCGGGGGAACACTGAAGCTTTCTTT. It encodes CASSPGRGNTEAFF.

CDR3 loop: CASLRTGYNEQFF. DNA for the CDR3: TGTGCCAGCCTTAGGACAGGTTACAATGAGCAGTTCTTC. The chain links TRBV12-3 or TRBV12-4 to TRBJ2-1; the match to TRBD1 covers 7 bases. This CDR3 region has 13 residues. The junction had 5 bases not matched to a gene; V was cut back by 8 bases and J by 4 bases.

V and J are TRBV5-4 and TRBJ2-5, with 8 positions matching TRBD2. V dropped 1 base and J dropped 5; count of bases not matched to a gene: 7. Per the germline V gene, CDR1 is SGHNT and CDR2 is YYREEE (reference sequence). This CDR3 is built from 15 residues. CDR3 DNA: TGTGCCAGCAGCTTGCTCCCCGGGAGGGCCGAGACCCAGTACTTC. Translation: CASSLLPGRAETQYF.

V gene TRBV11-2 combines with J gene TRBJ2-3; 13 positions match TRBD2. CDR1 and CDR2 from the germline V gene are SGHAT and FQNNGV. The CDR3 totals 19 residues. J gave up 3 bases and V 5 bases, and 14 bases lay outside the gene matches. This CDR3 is CASSPTTSGRAYSTDTQYF. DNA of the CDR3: TGTGCCAGCAGCCCAACAACTAGCGGGAGGGCCTATAGTACAGATACGCAGTATTTT.

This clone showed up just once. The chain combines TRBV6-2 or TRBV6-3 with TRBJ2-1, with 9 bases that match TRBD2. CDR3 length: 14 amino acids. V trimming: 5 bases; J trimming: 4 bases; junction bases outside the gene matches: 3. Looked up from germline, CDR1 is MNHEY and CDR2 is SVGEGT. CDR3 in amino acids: CASSRLAEYNEQFF. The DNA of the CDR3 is TGTGCCAGCAGTCGACTAGCGGAATACAATGAGCAGTTCTTC.

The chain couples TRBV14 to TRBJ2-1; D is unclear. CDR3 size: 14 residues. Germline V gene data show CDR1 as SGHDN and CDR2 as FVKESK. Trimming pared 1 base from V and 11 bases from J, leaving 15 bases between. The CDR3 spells CASSQGFSDAKQFF. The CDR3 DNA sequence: TGTGCCAGCAGCCAAGGTTTTTCGGACGCTAAGCAGTTCTTC.

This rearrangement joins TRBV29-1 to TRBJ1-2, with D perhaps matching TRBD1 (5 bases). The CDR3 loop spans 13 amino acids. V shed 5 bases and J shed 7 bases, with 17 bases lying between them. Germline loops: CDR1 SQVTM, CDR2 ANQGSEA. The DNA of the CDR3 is TGCAGCGTTCCCAACGGGGCAGGCCTTGGCTACACCTTC. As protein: CSVPNGAGLGYTF.

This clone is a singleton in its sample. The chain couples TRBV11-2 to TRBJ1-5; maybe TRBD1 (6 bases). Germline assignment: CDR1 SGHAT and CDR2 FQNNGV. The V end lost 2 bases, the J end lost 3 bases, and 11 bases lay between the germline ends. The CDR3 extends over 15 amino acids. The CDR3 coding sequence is TGTGCCAGCAGCTTATCCGGACAGCTCAATCAGCCCCAGCATTTT. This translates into CASSLSGQLNQPQHF.

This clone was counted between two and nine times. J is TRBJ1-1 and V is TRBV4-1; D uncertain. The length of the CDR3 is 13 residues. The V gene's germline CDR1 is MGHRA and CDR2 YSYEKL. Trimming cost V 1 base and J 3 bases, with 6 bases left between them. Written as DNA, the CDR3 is TGCGCCAGCAGCCAAGTATTGGACACTGAAGCTTTCTTT. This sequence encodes CASSQVLDTEAFF.

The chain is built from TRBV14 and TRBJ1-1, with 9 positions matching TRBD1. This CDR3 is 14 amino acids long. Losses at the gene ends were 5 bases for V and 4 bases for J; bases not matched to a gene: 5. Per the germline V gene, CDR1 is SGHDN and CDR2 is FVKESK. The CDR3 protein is CASSVTGGVTEAFF. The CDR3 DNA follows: TGTGCCAGCAGCGTGACAGGGGGAGTCACTGAAGCTTTCTTT.

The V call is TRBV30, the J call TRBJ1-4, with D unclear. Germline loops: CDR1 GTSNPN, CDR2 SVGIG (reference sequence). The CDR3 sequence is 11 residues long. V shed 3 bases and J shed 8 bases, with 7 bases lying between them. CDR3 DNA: TGTGCCTGGAGCGGGAGAGAAAAACTGTTTTTT. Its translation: CAWSGREKLFF.

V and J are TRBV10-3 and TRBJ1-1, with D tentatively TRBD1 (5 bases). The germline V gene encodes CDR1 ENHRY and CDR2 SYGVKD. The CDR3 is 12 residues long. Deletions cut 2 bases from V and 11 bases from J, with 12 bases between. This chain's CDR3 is CAISEQEGRAFF. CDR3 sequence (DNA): TGTGCCATCAGTGAGCAGGAGGGGCGTGCTTTCTTT.